This T cell receptor (beta chain) stems from a study of blood T cell repertoires in COVID-19. Across the study: COVID-19 samples, acute and convalescent, were from the United States, Italy and Spain. The analysed material was cDNA or gDNA that came from T cells, B-cell-depleted T cells, or PBMCs.

This CDR3 has 15 residues. The V and J ends lost 3 bases and 3 bases respectively, with 14 bases between them. The germline CDR1 and CDR2 sequences are GTSNPN and SVGIG (reference sequence). In the original processing: It was from reference gene primer amplification that nucleated cell counts were estimated. Libraries were prepared by immunoSEQ multiplex PCR; TCRdb keeps only in-frame clonotypes and omits some of them. The V and J calls and clone size come from that table; D and trimming were worked out from the DNA. This repertoire shows about 140,000 clones, around nine tenths found once; its top ten account for roughly 4%.

The receptor was isolated from a woman aged 40 to 50 with acute or convalescent COVID-19. The V gene is TRBV30, the J gene TRBJ1-4; tentative D call: TRBD1 (6 bases). Input material: peripheral blood. DNA for the CDR3: TGTGCCTGGAGCCGAGGGGGGGGTTCTAATGAAAAACTGTTTTTT. Amino acids: CAWSRGGGSNEKLFF.